This entry describes one T cell receptor (beta chain). This clonotype appeared many times. What this receptor recognizes is not known. Within one base of it there is no much larger clone, and no base qualities were kept. The library was generated by RT-PCR. The sequencing machine was an Illumina HiSeq 2500. The raw public reads went through TCRdb reprocessing: fastp at Q25, MiXCR clone calling, in-frame beta chains kept. Entries that share a CDR3 protein sequence are merged under the most common genes and DNA. The sample table lists about 520,000 distinct CDR3 sequences, roughly 9.7% of them with a count of one. About an eighth of the sample is in the top ten clones. The time point label for this specimen denotes: 45 days after influenza vaccine administration. This entry is derived from a study of response to subunit inactivated influenza vaccine (dated by TCRdb to 2017 to 2018). About the full investigation: The study used deep quantitative T cell receptor repertoire profiling to track responses to a trivalent subunit inactivated influenza vaccine.

Study-wide conclusions, independent of this receptor: According to the authors, only a limited number of new T cells may be recruited by each seasonal influenza vaccination.

Source: PBMCs from blood, taken 45 days after vaccination. The TCR was taken from a man over 45 who received an inactivated influenza vaccine. Donor details come from another sample of the same person, matched by shared clones.

The DNA sequence is TGTGCCAGCAGCCCCGCGGCTAACTATGGCTACACCTTC. This translates into CASSPAANYGYTF. The chain uses TRBV7-9 and TRBJ1-2; the D gene cannot be named for sure. V is shortened by 5 bases, J by 0 bases, and the region joining them spans 7 bases. The germline V gene (reference sequence) specifies SEHNR as CDR1 and FQNEAQ as CDR2. Taken from cysteine to phenylalanine, the CDR3 has 13 residues. Left in the record is the CDR3 DNA by itself, 39 bases read in frame from the first base.